This TCR beta chain is from a study of PD-L1 blockade in urothelial cancer. The templates were synthetic TCR analogs, and they were spiked into each PCR. Using amplified housekeeping genes, tumor DNA from FFPE samples was quantified. Here immunoSEQ multiplex PCR was the method, and the copy in TCRdb shows in-frame clones only, minus some. The sample includes about 32,000 clones, just over 35% of them seen just once. Trimming shortened V by 2 bases and J by 3 bases, and 23 bases separated the two germline ends. Germline values: CDR1 SQVTM, CDR2 ANQGSEA. CDR3 length equals 17 residues. The clonotype was recovered from a man aged 55 to 70 with urothelial cancer. The chain joins TRBV29-1 to TRBJ2-7; D possibly matches TRBD1 or TRBD2 (6 bases each). This material consisted of tumor tissue, taken before atezolizumab (anti-PD-L1) treatment. The CDR3 DNA follows: TGCAGCGTTGAAACACCCGAAGGAAGGGGGAGGATCTACGAGCAGTACTTC. This gives the protein CSVETPEGRGRIYEQYF.